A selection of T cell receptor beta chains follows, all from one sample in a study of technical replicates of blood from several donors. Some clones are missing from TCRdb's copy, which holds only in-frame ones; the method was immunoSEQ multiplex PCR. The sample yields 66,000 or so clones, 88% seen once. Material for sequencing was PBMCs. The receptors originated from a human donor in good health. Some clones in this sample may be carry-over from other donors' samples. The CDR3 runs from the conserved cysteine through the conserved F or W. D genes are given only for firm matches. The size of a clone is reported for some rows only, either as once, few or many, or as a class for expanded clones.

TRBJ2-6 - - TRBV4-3 CASSQASSGANVLTF TGCGCCAGCAGCCAAGCATCATCTGGGGCCAACGTCCTGACTTTC
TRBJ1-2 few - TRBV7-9 CASTHWGRGLNYGYTF TGTGCCAGCACCCACTGGGGCAGGGGCCTTAACTATGGCTACACCTTC
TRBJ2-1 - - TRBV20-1 CSAYGGEQFF TGCAGTGCTTACGGGGGTGAGCAGTTCTTC
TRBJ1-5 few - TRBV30 CAWSVGGTSNQPQHF TGTGCCTGGAGTGTAGGAGGGACTAGCAATCAGCCCCAGCATTTT
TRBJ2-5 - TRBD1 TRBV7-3 CASSPQGARPETQYF TGTGCCAGCAGCCCCCAGGGGGCGCGGCCAGAGACCCAGTACTTC
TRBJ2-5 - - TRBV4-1 CASSQVPEETQYF TGCGCCAGCAGCCAAGTCCCCGAGGAGACCCAGTACTTC
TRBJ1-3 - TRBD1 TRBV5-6 CASSSAGGSGNTIYF TGTGCCAGCAGCTCTGCAGGGGGCTCTGGAAACACCATATATTTT
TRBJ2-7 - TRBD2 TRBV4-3 CASSQTLRLAVEQYF TGCGCCAGCAGCCAAACTCTGAGACTAGCAGTAGAGCAGTACTTC
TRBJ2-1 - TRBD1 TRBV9 CASSVEWTGVYNEQFF TGTGCCAGCAGCGTAGAGTGGACAGGAGTATACAATGAGCAGTTCTTC
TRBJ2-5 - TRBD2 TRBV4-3 CASSQGLAQGETQYF TGCGCCAGCAGCCAAGGACTAGCGCAAGGAGAGACCCAGTACTTC
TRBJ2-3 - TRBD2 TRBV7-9 CASSLSGTADTQYF TGTGCCAGCAGCTTAAGCGGGACGGCAGATACGCAGTATTTT
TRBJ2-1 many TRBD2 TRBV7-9 CASSELAGGENEQFF TGTGCCAGCAGCGAACTAGCGGGAGGGGAGAATGAGCAGTTCTTC
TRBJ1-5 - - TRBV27 CASLRYGPLAGQPQHF TGTGCCAGCCTTCGGTATGGCCCCCTGGCGGGCCAGCCCCAGCATTTT
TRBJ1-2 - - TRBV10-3 CAISEGQNYGYTF TGTGCCATCAGTGAAGGACAGAACTATGGCTACACCTTC
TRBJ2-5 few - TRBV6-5 CASSYNRQGETQYF TGTGCCAGCAGTTACAACCGACAAGGCGAGACCCAGTACTTC
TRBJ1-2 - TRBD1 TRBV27 CASSSGQGGYGYTF TGTGCCAGCAGTTCCGGACAGGGAGGGTATGGCTACACCTTC
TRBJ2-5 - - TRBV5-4 CASSGPGGNQETQYF TGTGCCAGCAGCGGCCCAGGGGGGAACCAAGAGACCCAGTACTTC
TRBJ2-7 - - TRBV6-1 CASSEGQAYEQYF TGTGCCAGCAGTGAAGGGCAGGCCTACGAGCAGTACTTC
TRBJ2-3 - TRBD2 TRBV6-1 CASSEPLALSGADTQYF TGTGCCAGCAGTGAACCTCTAGCCCTAAGCGGGGCAGATACGCAGTATTTT
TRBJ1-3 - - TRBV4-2 CASSQDLSGLGNTIYF TGTGCCAGCAGCCAAGATTTATCAGGGTTGGGAAACACCATATATTTT
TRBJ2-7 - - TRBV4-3 CASSRGYSYEQYF TGCGCCAGCAGCCGAGGGTATTCCTACGAGCAGTACTTC
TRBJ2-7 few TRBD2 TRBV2 CASSVGRGEYEQYF TGTGCCAGCAGTGTGGGGAGGGGAGAGTACGAGCAGTACTTC
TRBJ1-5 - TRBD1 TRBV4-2 CASSQESSGGPQHF TGTGCCAGCAGCCAAGAAAGTTCAGGGGGACCCCAGCATTTT
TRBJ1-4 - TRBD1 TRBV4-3 CASSQDTFGGQNEKLFF TGCGCCAGCAGCCAAGATACATTTGGGGGACAGAATGAAAAACTGTTTTTT
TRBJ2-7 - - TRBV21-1 CASRRSRGQCPYEQYF TGTGCCAGCAGACGCTCGCGGGGACAGTGCCCCTACGAGCAGTACTTC
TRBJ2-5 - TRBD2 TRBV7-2 CASSLVPAGGRTQYF TGTGCCAGCAGCTTAGTGCCAGCGGGGGGGCGGACCCAGTACTTC
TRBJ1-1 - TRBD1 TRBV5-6 CASSFWQGATEAFF TGTGCCAGCAGCTTTTGGCAGGGGGCCACTGAAGCTTTCTTT
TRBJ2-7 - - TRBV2 CASSVGSEQYF TGTGCCAGCAGCGTCGGTTCCGAGCAGTACTTC
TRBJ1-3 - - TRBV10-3 CATGVGGNTIYF TGTGCCACCGGGGTAGGTGGAAACACCATATATTTT
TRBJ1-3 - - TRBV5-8 CASSLPTVSSGNTIYF TGTGCCAGCAGCTTACCGACAGTCTCATCTGGAAACACCATATATTTT
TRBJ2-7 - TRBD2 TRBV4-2 CASSPPTSGGSSYEQYF TGTGCCAGCAGCCCCCCGACTAGCGGGGGAAGCTCCTACGAGCAGTACTTC
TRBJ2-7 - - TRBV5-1 CASSLTGITYEQYF TGCGCCAGCAGCTTAACGGGAATAACTTACGAGCAGTACTTC
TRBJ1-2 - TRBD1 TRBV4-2 CASSQVTGAEGGYTF TGTGCCAGCAGCCAAGTTACAGGGGCGGAGGGTGGCTACACCTTC